This T cell receptor beta chain was profiled in a study of OX40 agonist ivuxolimab in advanced cancers. To note about this clone: The antigen is undetermined.

Repertoires were generated with immunoSEQ multiplex PCR, while TCRdb's copy carries only in-frame clones and drops some. The sample has roughly 70,000 clones; approximately 90% are singletons. Study-wide results and caveats: CD4+ and CD8+ blood T cells expanded clonally by week 6 at 0.1 to 3.0 mg/kg.

The V gene's germline CDR1 is LNHDA and CDR2 SQIVND (reference sequence). The CDR3 runs 13 residues. V was cut by 6 bases and J by 8 bases, with 13 bases left in between. The genes are TRBV19 and TRBJ1-4; D is perhaps TRBD1 (6 bases). The TCR was taken from an adult with an advanced solid tumor such as melanoma, head and neck, liver or kidney cancer. Specimen: CD4+ or CD8+ T cells sorted from blood, collected in a trial of the OX40 agonist ivuxolimab. CDR3: CASRPRGQEKLFF. CDR3 sequence (DNA): TGTGCCAGTAGACCGCGGGGGCAAGAAAAACTGTTTTTT.